This entry concerns a single TCR beta chain. This clone was picked up many times. Its binding antigen is unknown. No base qualities exist here, and no much larger clone lies one base off it. The CDR3 regions of human TCRbeta chains were analyzed by immunosequencing. Concerning the study's data processing: Repertoire TCRs were checked for matches against a reference library of SARS-CoV-2-specific TCRs that had been generated using the MIRA antigen-specificity platform. Breadth was defined as the fraction of unique TCRs that were SARS-CoV-2-associated, and depth was defined as the fraction of total T cells that were SARS-CoV-2-associated. Using the MIRA data, each spike-specific TCR was mapped to the spike region that the TCR reacts to and placed in a CD4 or CD8 class. Log10-transformed breadth and depth values were compared by one-way ANOVA with Sidak's multiple comparisons tests. Sourced from immuneACCESS, this table was stored by TCRdb with only in-frame sequences that have V and J called. A share of the clones is absent; for the studies checked, an unresolved V gene accounts for under half, and the remainder has no known explanation. Clone size and the V and J calls come from that table; the DNA yielded D and trimming. Present in this sample are 150,000 to 200,000 clones, 92% of which were seen just once. The biggest ten clones account for 1% to 1.5% of the sample.

This specimen's time point label, per the study, means: about 28 days (+/-7) after the second vaccine dose. AZD1222 recipients with second doses at about 4 weeks or about 12 weeks were pooled, because spike-specific TCR depth and breadth did not differ between schedules. Vaccinee samples came from UK trials COV001 and COV002, including a single-blind randomized controlled phase 2/3 trial of AZD1222 (ChAdOx1 nCoV-19) in healthy adults. For TCRbeta chain sequencing, PBMC samples from trial participants were taken at day 0 and at day 28 after the second dose. This entry belongs to a study of T cell responses to AZD1222 COVID-19 vaccine (dated by TCRdb to the early 2020s). At the level of the whole study: A total of just over 230 trial participants underwent TCR sequencing, of whom around 200 received two doses of AZD1222 and about 25 received two doses of the MenACWY control vaccine. Trial participants were enrolled into age subgroups of 18-55, 56-69 and 70-plus years, which contained about 150, 28 and 57 TCR-sequenced participants, respectively. The investigation overall reported the following: Participants were mostly white British and included more females than males, and it was suggested by the authors that clonal diversity may have been underestimated. After two AZD1222 doses, spike-specific TCR breadth and depth were significantly higher than at day 0 and than in MenACWY recipients. Nearly half of unique spike-specific TCRs reportedly recognized epitopes outside regions mutated in the B.1.351 and B.1.1.7 variants. Because no day 14 peak-response samples were available, the repertoires could be characterized only after the peak T cell response. The 56-69-year group was small, and its depth increase did not reach significance, likely because of low power. The vaccine-associated CD4 TCRs covered the entire spike protein, and the dominant responses fell in regions 160-218 and 743-854. Conclusions about previously exposed vaccinees were limited because only six AZD1222 recipients were SARS-CoV-2 seropositive at baseline.

For CDR1 and CDR2, the germline V gene lists MDHEN and SYDVKM. The CDR3 numbers 11 residues from cysteine through phenylalanine. Only the CDR3 region is kept as DNA, spanning 33 bases read in frame from base 1. Trimming removed 6 bases from V and 8 bases from J, leaving 10 bases between the germline ends. The source is an adult who received the AZD1222 COVID-19 vaccine. The sequence joins TRBV28 to TRBJ1-2; the D gene lacks a confident call. Specimen: peripheral blood, collected 28 days after the second AZD1222 dose. CDR3 region: CASRGLGGYTF. The DNA sequence is TGTGCCAGCAGGGGCCTCGGGGGCTACACCTTC.